These 9 T cell receptor beta chains share one sample of origin, sequenced in a study of blood T cell repertoires in COVID-19. Profiling relied on immunoSEQ multiplex PCR, and the TCRdb table lists in-frame clones only, not all of them. The sample holds 300,000 or so clones; roughly 85% are singletons and the top ten take around 4.4%. The source material was PBMCs or T cells enriched from blood (not recorded which). These receptor sequences come from a woman between 40 and 55 years old with acute COVID-19.

The gene calls are TRBV6-4 and TRBJ1-5, with 9 bases aligning to TRBD1. CDR3 size: 18 residues. With 6 bases clipped from V and 0 bases from J, the junction kept 12 bases outside the gene matches. Germline lookup yields CDR1 MRHNA and CDR2 SNTAGT. The CDR3 loop is CASRITDRGVGSNQPQHF. CDR3 in DNA: TGTGCCAGCAGGATAACCGACAGGGGGGTCGGTAGCAATCAGCCCCAGCATTTT.

This sequence joins TRBV6-2 or TRBV6-3 and TRBJ2-5, with TRBD1 as a possible D gene (6 bases). The CDR3 sequence is 20 residues long. V gave up 2 bases and J gave up 3 bases, with 28 bases separating them. CDR1 and CDR2 from the germline V gene are MNHEY and SVGEGT. This CDR3 reads CASSYESPSFFQGPKETQYF. The CDR3 DNA reads TGTGCCAGCAGTTACGAATCGCCCTCTTTTTTTCAGGGGCCCAAAGAGACCCAGTACTTC.

The V gene is TRBV27, the J gene TRBJ1-6; 8 positions match TRBD1. Germline lookup yields CDR1 MNHEY and CDR2 SMNVEV (reference sequence). The CDR3 covers 16 residues. Trimming at V came to 6 bases and at J to 6 bases, leaving 10 bases not matched to a gene. The CDR3 region is CASSRDRLLSNSPLHF. CDR3 DNA sequence: TGTGCCAGCAGCCGGGACAGGCTTTTATCTAATTCACCCCTCCACTTT.

V is TRBV7-3 and J is TRBJ2-1, with D possibly TRBD2 on 5 matching bases. V lost 5 bases to trimming and J lost 0 bases, with 11 bases between them. There are 15 residues in the CDR3. Looked up from germline, CDR1 is SGHTA and CDR2 is FQGTGA. The CDR3 loop reads CASSLGLGSYNEQFF. CDR3 bases: TGTGCCAGCAGCCTCGGACTCGGCTCCTACAATGAGCAGTTCTTC.

The V and J genes are TRBV4-2 and TRBJ1-2, with D tentatively TRBD1 (6 bases). Germline V lookup: CDR1 LGHNA, CDR2 YNFKEQ. CDR3 length: 15 residues. Trimming left V 4 bases short and J 8 bases short, with 20 bases between. The CDR3 reads CASSPSQGARGGYTF. The CDR3, as DNA: TGTGCCAGCAGCCCCTCACAGGGTGCGCGAGGCGGCTACACCTTC.

This sequence joins TRBV28 and TRBJ2-7; weak D call: TRBD1 (6 bases). The CDR3 is 14 residues long. The germline V and J ends were trimmed by 5 bases and 4 bases, with 15 bases remaining between them. The germline gives CDR1 MDHEN, CDR2 SYDVKM. The CDR3 coding sequence is TGTGCCAGCAGTGGAGGACAGAGTATGTACGAGCAGTACTTC. The encoded protein is CASSGGQSMYEQYF.

This clone was counted a single time. This chain links TRBV6-1 with TRBJ2-7; 8 bases are a match to TRBD1. Germline V lookup: CDR1 MNHNS, CDR2 SASEGT. The CDR3 is made up of 15 amino acids. Trimming removed 2 bases from V and 2 bases from J; junction bases left unmatched: 5. CDR3 nucleotide sequence: TGTGCCAGCAGTGAATACAGGGGGTACCCCTACGAGCAGTACTTC. The encoded protein is CASSEYRGYPYEQYF.

V usage is TRBV19 and J usage is TRBJ1-5, with 11 bases fitting TRBD1. Germline V gene data show CDR1 as LNHDA and CDR2 as SQIVND (reference sequence). Trimming took 4 bases from V and 11 from J; bases not matched to a gene: 13. The CDR3 is made up of 16 amino acids. The CDR3 sequence: CASSTRDRGSPFTQHF. For the CDR3, the DNA is TGTGCCAGTAGTACCCGGGACAGGGGGTCCCCGTTTACCCAGCATTTT.

The rearrangement joins TRBV24-1 to TRBJ2-3; D remains ambiguous. The CDR3 contains 15 residues. Trimming left V 3 bases short and J 6 bases short, with 15 bases between. Germline CDR1 reads KGHDR; CDR2 reads SFDVKD. The CDR3 region is CATSDPVRTPDTQYF. Here the CDR3 DNA reads TGTGCCACCAGTGATCCGGTACGTACCCCGGATACGCAGTATTTT.